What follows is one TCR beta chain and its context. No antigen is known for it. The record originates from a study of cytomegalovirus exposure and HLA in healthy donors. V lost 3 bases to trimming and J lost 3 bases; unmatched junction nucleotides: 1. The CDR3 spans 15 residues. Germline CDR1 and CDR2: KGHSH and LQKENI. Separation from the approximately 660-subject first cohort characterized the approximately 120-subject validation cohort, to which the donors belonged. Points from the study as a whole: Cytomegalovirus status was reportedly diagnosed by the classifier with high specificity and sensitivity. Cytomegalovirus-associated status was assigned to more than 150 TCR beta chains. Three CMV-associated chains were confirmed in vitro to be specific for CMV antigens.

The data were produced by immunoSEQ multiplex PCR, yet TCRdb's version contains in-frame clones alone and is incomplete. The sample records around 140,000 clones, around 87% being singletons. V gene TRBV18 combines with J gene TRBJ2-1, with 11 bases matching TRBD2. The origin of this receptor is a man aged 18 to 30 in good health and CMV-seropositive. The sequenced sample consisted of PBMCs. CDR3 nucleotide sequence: TGTGCCAGCTCACCTGGGACTAGCGGCTACAATGAGCAGTTCTTC. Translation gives CASSPGTSGYNEQFF.